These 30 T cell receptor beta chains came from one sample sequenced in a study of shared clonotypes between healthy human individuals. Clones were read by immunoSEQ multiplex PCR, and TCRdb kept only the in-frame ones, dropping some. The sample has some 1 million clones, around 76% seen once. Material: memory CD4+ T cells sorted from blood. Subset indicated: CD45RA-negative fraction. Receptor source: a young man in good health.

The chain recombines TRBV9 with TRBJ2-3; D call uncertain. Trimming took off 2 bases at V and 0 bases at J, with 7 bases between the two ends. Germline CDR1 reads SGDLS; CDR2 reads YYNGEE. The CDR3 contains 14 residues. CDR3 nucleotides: TGTGCCAGCAGCGTGACCTGGAGCACAGATACGCAGTATTTT. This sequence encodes CASSVTWSTDTQYF.

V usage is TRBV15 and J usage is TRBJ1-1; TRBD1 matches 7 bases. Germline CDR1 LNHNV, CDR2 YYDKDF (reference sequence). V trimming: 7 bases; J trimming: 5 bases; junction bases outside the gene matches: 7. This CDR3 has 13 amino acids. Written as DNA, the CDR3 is TGTGCCACCACTACAGGGGCTCGAACTGAAGCTTTCTTT. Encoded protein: CATTTGARTEAFF.

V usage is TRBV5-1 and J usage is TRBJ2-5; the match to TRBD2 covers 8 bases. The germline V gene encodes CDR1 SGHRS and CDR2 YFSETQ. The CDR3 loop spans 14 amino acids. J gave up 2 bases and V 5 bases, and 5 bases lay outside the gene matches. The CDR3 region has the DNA TGCGCCAGCAGACCCACTAGCGGACAAGAGACCCAGTACTTC. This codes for CASRPTSGQETQYF.

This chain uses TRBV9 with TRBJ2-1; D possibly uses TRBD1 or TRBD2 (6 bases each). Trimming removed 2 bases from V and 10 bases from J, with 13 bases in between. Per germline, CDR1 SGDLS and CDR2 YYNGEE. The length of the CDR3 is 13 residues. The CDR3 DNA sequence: TGTGCCAGCAGCGTGGACTACCAGGGGGAGCAGTTCTTC. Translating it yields CASSVDYQGEQFF.

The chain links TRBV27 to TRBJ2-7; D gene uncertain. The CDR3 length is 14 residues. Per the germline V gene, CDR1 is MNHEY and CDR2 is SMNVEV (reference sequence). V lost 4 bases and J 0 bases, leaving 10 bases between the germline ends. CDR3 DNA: TGTGCCAGCAGTTATACGACGGGCTCCTACGAGCAGTACTTC. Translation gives CASSYTTGSYEQYF.

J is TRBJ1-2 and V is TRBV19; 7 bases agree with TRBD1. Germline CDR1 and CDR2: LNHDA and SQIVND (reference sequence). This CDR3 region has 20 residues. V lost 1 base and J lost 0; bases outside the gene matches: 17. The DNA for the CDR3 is TGTGCCAGTAGTATAGCCAACAGGGGAACGGGGGGCGCTTCTAACTATGGCTACACCTTC. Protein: CASSIANRGTGGASNYGYTF.

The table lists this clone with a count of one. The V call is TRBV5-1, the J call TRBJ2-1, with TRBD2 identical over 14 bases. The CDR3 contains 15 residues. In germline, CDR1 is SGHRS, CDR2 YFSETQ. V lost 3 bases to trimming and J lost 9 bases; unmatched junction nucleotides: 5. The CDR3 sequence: CASSWGLAGASEQFF. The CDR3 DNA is TGCGCCAGCAGCTGGGGACTAGCGGGAGCAAGTGAGCAGTTCTTC.

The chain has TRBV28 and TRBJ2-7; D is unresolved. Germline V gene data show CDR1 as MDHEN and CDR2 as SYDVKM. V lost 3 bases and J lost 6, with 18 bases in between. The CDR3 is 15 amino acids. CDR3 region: CASSFRPGGPGEQYF. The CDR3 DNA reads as TGTGCCAGCAGTTTCCGCCCGGGTGGGCCGGGCGAGCAGTACTTC.

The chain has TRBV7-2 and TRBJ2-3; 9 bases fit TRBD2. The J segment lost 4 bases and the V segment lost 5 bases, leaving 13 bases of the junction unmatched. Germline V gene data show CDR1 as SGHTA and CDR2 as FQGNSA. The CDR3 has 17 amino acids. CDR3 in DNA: TGTGCCAGCAGCGCCCGTTGGAGCGGGGGGACGTCAGATACGCAGTATTTT. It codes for CASSARWSGGTSDTQYF.

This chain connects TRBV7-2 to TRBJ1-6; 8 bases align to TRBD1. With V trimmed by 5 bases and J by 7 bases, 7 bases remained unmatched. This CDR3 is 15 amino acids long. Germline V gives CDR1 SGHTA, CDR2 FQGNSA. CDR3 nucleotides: TGTGCCAGCAGCACCGGACAGGGAGTGAATTCACCCCTCCACTTT. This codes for CASSTGQGVNSPLHF. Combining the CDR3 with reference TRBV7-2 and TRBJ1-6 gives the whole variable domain GAGVSQSPSNKVTEKGKDVELRCDPISGHTALYWYRQSLGQGLEFLIYFQGNSAPDKSGLPSDRFSAERTGGSVSTLTIQRTQQEDSAVYLCASSTGQGVNSPLHFGNGTRLTVT.

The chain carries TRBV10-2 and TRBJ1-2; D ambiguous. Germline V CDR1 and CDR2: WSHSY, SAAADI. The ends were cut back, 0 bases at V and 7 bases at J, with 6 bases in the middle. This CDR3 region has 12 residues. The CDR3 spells CASSESVGGYTF. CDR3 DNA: TGCGCCAGCAGTGAGTCGGTGGGTGGCTACACCTTC.

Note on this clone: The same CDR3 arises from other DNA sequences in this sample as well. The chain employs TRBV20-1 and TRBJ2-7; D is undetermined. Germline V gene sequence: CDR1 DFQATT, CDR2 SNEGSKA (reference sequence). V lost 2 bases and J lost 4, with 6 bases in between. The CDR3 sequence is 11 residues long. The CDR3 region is CSARQEYEQYF. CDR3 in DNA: TGCAGTGCTAGACAGGAGTACGAGCAGTACTTC.

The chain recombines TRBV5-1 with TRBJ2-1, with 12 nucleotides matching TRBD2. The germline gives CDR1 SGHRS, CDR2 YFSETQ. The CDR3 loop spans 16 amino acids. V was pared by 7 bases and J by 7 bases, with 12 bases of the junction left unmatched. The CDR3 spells CASCLLAGGTGNEQFF. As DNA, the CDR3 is TGCGCCAGCTGTTTACTAGCGGGGGGTACAGGGAATGAGCAGTTCTTC.

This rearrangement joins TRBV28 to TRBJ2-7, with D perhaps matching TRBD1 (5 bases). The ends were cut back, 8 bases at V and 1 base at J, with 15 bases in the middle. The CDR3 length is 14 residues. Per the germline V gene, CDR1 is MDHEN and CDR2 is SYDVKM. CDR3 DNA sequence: TGTGCCAGCTCAGGGTCAGGGCGATCCTACGAGCAGTACTTC. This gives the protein CASSGSGRSYEQYF.

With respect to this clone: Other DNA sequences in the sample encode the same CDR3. The CDR3 DNA follows: TGCGCCAGCAGCTTACAGGGGGCGAGCACAGATACGCAGTATTTT. Protein: CASSLQGASTDTQYF. V usage is TRBV5-1 and J usage is TRBJ2-3; 9 bases align to TRBD1. The ends lost 2 bases at V and 0 bases at J; junction bases unmatched: 1. This CDR3 has 15 amino acids. Germline V gene lookup returns CDR1 SGHRS and CDR2 YFSETQ. Combining the CDR3 with reference TRBV5-1 and TRBJ2-3 gives the whole variable domain KAGVTQTPRYLIKTRGQQVTLSCSPISGHRSVSWYQQTPGQGLQFLFEYFSETQRNKGNFPGRFSGRQFSNSRSEMNVSTLELGDSALYLCASSLQGASTDTQYFGPGTRLTVL.

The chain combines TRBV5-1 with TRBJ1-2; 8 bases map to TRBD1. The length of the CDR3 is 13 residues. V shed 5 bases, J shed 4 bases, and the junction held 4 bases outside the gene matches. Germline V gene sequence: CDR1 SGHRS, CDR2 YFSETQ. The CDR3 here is CASRSDRGYGYTF. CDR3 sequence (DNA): TGCGCCAGCAGAAGTGACAGGGGCTATGGCTACACCTTC.

This CDR3 is CASSLDQAADTQYF. CDR3 DNA: TGTGCCAGCAGCTTGGATCAGGCGGCAGATACGCAGTATTTT. The rearrangement uses TRBV5-4 and TRBJ2-3; D gene ambiguous. V shed 0 bases and J shed 4 bases, with 9 bases lying between them. The CDR3 spans 14 residues. The germline CDR1 and CDR2 sequences are SGHNT and YYREEE (reference sequence). Using reference TRBV5-4 and TRBJ2-3 for the parts outside the CDR3, the full variable domain is ETGVTQSPTHLIKTRGQQVTLRCSSQSGHNTVSWYQQALGQGPQFIFQYYREEENGRGNFPPRFSGLQFPNYSSELNVNALELDDSALYLCASSLDQAADTQYFGPGTRLTVL.

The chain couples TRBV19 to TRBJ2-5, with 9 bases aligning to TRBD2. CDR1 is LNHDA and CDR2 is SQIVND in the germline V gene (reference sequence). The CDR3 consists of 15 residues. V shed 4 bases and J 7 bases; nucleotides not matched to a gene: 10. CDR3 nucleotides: TGTGCCAGTAGTAGCCCTAGCGGGGCACAAAGGACCCAGTACTTC. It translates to CASSSPSGAQRTQYF. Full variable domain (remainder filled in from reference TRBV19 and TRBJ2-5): DGGITQSPKYLFRKEGQNVTLSCEQNLNHDAMYWYRQDPGQGLRLIYYSQIVNDFQKGDIAEGYSVSREKKESFPLTVTSAQKNPTAFYLCASSSPSGAQRTQYFGPGTRLLVL.

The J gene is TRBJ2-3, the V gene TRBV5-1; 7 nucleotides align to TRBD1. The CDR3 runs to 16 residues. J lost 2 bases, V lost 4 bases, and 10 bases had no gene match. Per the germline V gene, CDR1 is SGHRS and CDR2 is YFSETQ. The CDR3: CASSQGDRETTDTQYF. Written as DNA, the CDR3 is TGCGCCAGCAGCCAAGGGGACAGAGAAACCACAGATACGCAGTATTTT.

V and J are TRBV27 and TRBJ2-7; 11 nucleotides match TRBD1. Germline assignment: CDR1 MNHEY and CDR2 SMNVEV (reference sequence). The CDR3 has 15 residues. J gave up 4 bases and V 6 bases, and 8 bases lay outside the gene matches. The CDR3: CASSRYRDRGYEQYF. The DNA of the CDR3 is TGTGCCAGCAGCCGGTACCGGGACAGGGGGTACGAGCAGTACTTC.

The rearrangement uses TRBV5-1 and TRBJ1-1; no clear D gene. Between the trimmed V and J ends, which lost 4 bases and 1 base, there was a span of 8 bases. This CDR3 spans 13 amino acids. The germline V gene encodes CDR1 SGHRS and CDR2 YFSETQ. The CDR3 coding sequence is TGCGCCAGCAGCACTGAACCGAACACTGAAGCTTTCTTT. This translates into CASSTEPNTEAFF.

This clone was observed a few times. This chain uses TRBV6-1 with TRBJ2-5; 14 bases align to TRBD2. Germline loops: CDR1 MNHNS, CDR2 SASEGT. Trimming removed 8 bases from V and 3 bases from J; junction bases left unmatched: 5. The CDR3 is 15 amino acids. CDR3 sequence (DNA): TGTGCCAGCGGGACTAGCGGGAGTGGAAAAGAGACCCAGTACTTC. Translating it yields CASGTSGSGKETQYF.

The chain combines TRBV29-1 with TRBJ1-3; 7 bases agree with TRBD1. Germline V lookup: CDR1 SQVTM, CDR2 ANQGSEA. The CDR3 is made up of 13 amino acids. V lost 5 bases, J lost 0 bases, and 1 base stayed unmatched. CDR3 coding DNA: TGCAGCGTTCGACAGGGCTCTGGAAACACCATATATTTT. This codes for CSVRQGSGNTIYF.

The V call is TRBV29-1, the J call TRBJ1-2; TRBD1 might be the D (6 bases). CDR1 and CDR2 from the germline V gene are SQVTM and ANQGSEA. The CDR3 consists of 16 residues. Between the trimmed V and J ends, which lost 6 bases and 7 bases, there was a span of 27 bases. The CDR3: CSVEHSGAAQLGGYTF. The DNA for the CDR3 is TGCAGCGTGGAGCATTCAGGGGCAGCCCAACTAGGTGGCTACACCTTC.

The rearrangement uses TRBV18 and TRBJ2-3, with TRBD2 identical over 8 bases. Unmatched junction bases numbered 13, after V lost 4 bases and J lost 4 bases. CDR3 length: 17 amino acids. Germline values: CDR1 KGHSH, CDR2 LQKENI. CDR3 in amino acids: CASSLRSGTGGADTQYF. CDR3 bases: TGTGCCAGCTCACTACGGTCCGGGACCGGGGGGGCAGATACGCAGTATTTT. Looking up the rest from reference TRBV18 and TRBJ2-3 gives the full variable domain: NAGVMQNPRHLVRRRGQEARLRCSPMKGHSHVYWYRQLPEEGLKFMVYLQKENIIDESGMPKERFSAEFPKEGPSILRIQQVVRGDSAAYFCASSLRSGTGGADTQYFGPGTRLTVL.

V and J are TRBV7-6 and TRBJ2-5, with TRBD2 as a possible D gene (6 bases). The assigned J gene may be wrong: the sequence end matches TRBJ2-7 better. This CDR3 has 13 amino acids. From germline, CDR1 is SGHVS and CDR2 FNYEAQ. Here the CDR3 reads CASSLGAGYEQYF. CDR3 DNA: TGTGCCAGCAGCTTAGGGGCGGGGTACGAGCAGTACTTC.

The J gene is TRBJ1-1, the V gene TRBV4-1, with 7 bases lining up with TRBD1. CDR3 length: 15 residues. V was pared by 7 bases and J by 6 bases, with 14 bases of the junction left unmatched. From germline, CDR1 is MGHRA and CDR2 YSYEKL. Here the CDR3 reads CASTTSSGGRSEAFF. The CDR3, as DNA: TGCGCCAGCACCACGAGTTCAGGGGGAAGATCTGAAGCTTTCTTT.

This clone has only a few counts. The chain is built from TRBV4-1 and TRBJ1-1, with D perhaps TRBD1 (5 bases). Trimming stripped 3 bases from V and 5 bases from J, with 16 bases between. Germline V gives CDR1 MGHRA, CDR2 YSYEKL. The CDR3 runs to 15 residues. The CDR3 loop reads CASSHGAGGSTEAFF. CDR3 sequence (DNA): TGCGCCAGCAGCCATGGAGCGGGGGGGAGTACTGAAGCTTTCTTT.

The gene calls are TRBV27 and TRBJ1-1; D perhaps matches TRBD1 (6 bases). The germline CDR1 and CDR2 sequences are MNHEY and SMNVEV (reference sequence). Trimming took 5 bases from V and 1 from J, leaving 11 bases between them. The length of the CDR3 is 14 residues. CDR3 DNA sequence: TGTGCCAGCAGTCCCCGACAGGAGAACACTGAAGCTTTCTTT. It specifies CASSPRQENTEAFF.

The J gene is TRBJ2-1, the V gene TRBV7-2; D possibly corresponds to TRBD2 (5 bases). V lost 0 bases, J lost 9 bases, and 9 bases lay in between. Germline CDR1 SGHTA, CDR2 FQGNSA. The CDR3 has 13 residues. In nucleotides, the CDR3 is TGTGCCAGCAGCTTAGCACTAGGGCTTGAGCAGTTCTTC. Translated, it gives CASSLALGLEQFF.